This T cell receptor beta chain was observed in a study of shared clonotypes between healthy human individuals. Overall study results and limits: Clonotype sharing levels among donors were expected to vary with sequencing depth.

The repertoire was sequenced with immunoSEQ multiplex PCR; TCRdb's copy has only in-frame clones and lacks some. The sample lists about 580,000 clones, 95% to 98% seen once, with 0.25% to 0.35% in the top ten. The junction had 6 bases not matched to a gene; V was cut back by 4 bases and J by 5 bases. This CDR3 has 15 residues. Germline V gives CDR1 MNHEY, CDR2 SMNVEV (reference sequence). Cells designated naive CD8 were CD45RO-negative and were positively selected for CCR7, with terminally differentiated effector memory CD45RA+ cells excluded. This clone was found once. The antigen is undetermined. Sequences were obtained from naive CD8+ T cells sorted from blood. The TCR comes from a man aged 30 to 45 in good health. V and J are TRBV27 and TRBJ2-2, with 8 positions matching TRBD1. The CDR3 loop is CASSSLTGGTGELFF. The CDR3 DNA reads TGTGCCAGCAGTTCCCTAACAGGGGGGACCGGGGAGCTGTTTTTT.